This T cell receptor beta chain was sequenced in a study of T-cell reconstitution after alpha-beta-depleted transplantation in children. V lost 5 bases, J lost 1 base, and 6 bases lay in between. This CDR3 contains 13 residues. Germline V gene data show CDR1 as DFQATT and CDR2 as SNEGSKA (reference sequence). This clonotype was detected only a few times. Unique molecular identifiers were built into the TCRbeta library. TCRdb processed the PCR reads anew with MiXCR; each CDR3 protein has one entry. The data contain a few hundred thousand distinct CDR3 sequences, about 9.3% of them singletons. This sequence was found in a human donor who donated a stem cell graft to a child with acute lymphoblastic leukemia. The specimen comprised PBMCs from the stem cell graft donor, sampled from the stem cell graft. The chain employs TRBV20-1 and TRBJ2-6; D might be TRBD2 (5 bases). The CDR3 DNA reads as TGCAGTGCTCCGGGGTCTGGGGCCAACGTCCTGACTTTC. As protein: CSAPGSGANVLTF.